The T cell receptor (beta chain) described here comes from a study of blood T cell repertoires in COVID-19. On the study more broadly: The United States, Italy and Spain were the sources of the acute and convalescent COVID-19 samples.

Assay: immunoSEQ multiplex PCR; the TCRdb copy retains only in-frame clones and omits some. The table lists hundreds of thousands of clones, approximately 88% of them singletons. In germline, CDR1 is MNHEY, CDR2 SMNVEV (reference sequence). The CDR3 has 16 amino acids. Trimming removed 0 bases at V and 2 bases at J, with 14 bases between. Sequencing was performed on peripheral blood. The TCR originated in a woman between 50 and 59 years old with active or convalescent COVID-19. The chain uses TRBV27 and TRBJ2-7, with D possibly TRBD2 on 7 matching bases. CDR3 in DNA: TGTGCCAGCAGTTTATCGGGGGGGGCCTCACCCTACGAGCAGTACTTC. This codes for CASSLSGGASPYEQYF.